The 11 T cell receptor beta chains in this list originate from one sample, sequenced in a study of blood T cell repertoires in COVID-19. Data came from immunoSEQ multiplex PCR; TCRdb stores just in-frame clones and leaves some out. The sample lists hundreds of thousands of clones, roughly 88% occurring once. The sequenced sample consisted of PBMCs or T cells enriched from blood (not recorded which). The origin of the receptors is a woman aged 30 to 39 who had recovered from COVID-19.

The gene calls are TRBV7-9 and TRBJ1-2; possible D gene TRBD1, 6 bases. This CDR3 contains 16 residues. Trimming took 5 bases from V and 3 from J, leaving 19 bases between them. From germline, CDR1 is SEHNR and CDR2 FQNEAQ (reference sequence). CDR3 nucleotide sequence: TGTGCCAGCAGCCCCCGTGCACAGGGACCAGACTATGGCTACACCTTC. Translating gives CASSPRAQGPDYGYTF.

The chain has TRBV9 and TRBJ1-2, with D possibly being TRBD1 (5 bases). CDR3 length equals 14 residues. Germline lookup yields CDR1 SGDLS and CDR2 YYNGEE. V lost 0 bases to trimming and J lost 2 bases, with 8 bases between them. The DNA of the CDR3 is TGTGCCAGCAGCGTAGAGGCAGGGAACTATGGCTACACCTTC. Its protein is CASSVEAGNYGYTF.

The chain employs TRBV19 and TRBJ1-6; D might be TRBD1 (6 bases). The CDR3 is 13 residues long. In germline, CDR1 is LNHDA, CDR2 SQIVND (reference sequence). V was cut by 11 bases and J by 10 bases, with 18 bases left in between. As DNA, the CDR3 is TGTGCCGGGAACAGGGAAAAAGGATCACCCCTCCACTTT. Translation gives CAGNREKGSPLHF. The whole variable domain, filled in from reference TRBV19 and TRBJ1-6, reads DGGITQSPKYLFRKEGQNVTLSCEQNLNHDAMYWYRQDPGQGLRLIYYSQIVNDFQKGDIAEGYSVSREKKESFPLTVTSAQKNPTAFYLCAGNREKGSPLHFGNGTRLTVT.

This rearrangement joins TRBV28 to TRBJ1-6, with D maybe TRBD1 (6 bases). There are 14 residues in the CDR3. Trimming removed 6 bases from V and 7 bases from J, with 13 bases in between. Germline CDR1 MDHEN, CDR2 SYDVKM. CDR3 protein: CASRRGQLNSPLHF. The CDR3 nucleotides read TGTGCCAGCAGAAGAGGACAGTTAAATTCACCCCTCCACTTT.

V gene TRBV19 combines with J gene TRBJ1-6; 9 nucleotides align to TRBD1. The CDR3 loop spans 15 amino acids. Germline V CDR1 and CDR2: LNHDA, SQIVND (reference sequence). The ends lost 8 bases at V and 9 bases at J; junction bases unmatched: 11. The CDR3 nucleotides are TGTGCCAGTCGAACGCGGGGGACAGGGATTTCACCCCTCCACTTT. It is translated as CASRTRGTGISPLHF.

The rearrangement uses TRBV19 and TRBJ1-2; D gene ambiguous. This CDR3 comprises 11 residues. Germline V gene data show CDR1 as LNHDA and CDR2 as SQIVND (reference sequence). V lost 7 bases, J lost 8 bases, and 11 bases lay in between. CDR3 region: CASIEGRGYTF. The CDR3 nucleotides read TGTGCCAGTATCGAGGGTAGAGGCTACACCTTC.

The V gene is TRBV27, the J gene TRBJ2-1; no firm D call. Trimming took off 4 bases at V and 5 bases at J, with 9 bases between the two ends. There are 13 residues in the CDR3. Germline V lookup: CDR1 MNHEY, CDR2 SMNVEV (reference sequence). The CDR3 region has the DNA TGTGCCAGCAGTTCCCGTTTCGACAATGAGCAGTTCTTC. The encoded protein is CASSSRFDNEQFF.

This clone was observed once. V is TRBV19 and J is TRBJ1-5, with D possibly TRBD1 on 5 matching bases. The V end lost 3 bases, the J end lost 7 bases, and 13 bases lay between the germline ends. Germline V lookup: CDR1 LNHDA, CDR2 SQIVND (reference sequence). The CDR3 length is 14 residues. This CDR3 is CASSMGPGGQPQHF. The CDR3 DNA follows: TGTGCCAGTAGTATGGGGCCGGGTGGACAGCCCCAGCATTTT.

The rearrangement uses TRBV5-4 and TRBJ2-4, with 11 bases identical to TRBD2. J lost 6 bases, V lost 0 bases, and 8 bases had no gene match. Germline lookup yields CDR1 SGHNT and CDR2 YYREEE (reference sequence). The CDR3 is made up of 17 amino acids. DNA of the CDR3: TGTGCCAGCAGCTTGGATATAGCGGGAGGGCCGAGAAACATTCAGTACTTC. Amino acids: CASSLDIAGGPRNIQYF.

The chain employs TRBV6-7 and TRBJ2-3; no definite D call. TRBV6-7 is placed among ORFs of uncertain function. This CDR3 has 13 amino acids. The germline V and J ends were trimmed by 8 bases and 2 bases, with 11 bases remaining between them. The CDR3 region has the DNA TGTGCCAGCCGTAAATGGCCCACAGATACGCAGTATTTT. Encoded protein: CASRKWPTDTQYF.

V gene TRBV6-2 or TRBV6-3 combines with J gene TRBJ1-5; the D is unclear. Trimming pared 3 bases from V and 9 bases from J, leaving 9 bases between. Germline V CDR1 and CDR2: MNHEY, SVGEGT. The CDR3 runs to 12 residues. The CDR3 sequence is CASSYTGWPQHF. In nucleotides, the CDR3 is TGTGCCAGCAGTTATACGGGTTGGCCCCAGCATTTT.